Listed below are T cell receptor beta chains from one sample, sequenced in a study of T cell responses to AZD1222 COVID-19 vaccine. Method: immunoSEQ multiplex PCR; TCRdb's copy keeps in-frame clones and lacks some. Of 70,000 to 90,000 clones in the sample, around 73% were seen once. Sequenced material: peripheral blood, taken on day 0 of AZD1222 vaccination. These receptors all stem from an adult in good health. CDR3s leave out the opening cysteine and the closing phenylalanine or tryptophan. The order of the fields is V gene, J gene, CDR3 protein.

V gene: TRBV3-1/TRBV3-2
J gene: TRBJ1-5
CDR3 protein: ASSQRGPGLNQPQH

V gene: TRBV7-9
J gene: TRBJ1-6
CDR3 protein: ASSQGAGSPLH

V gene: TRBV9
J gene: TRBJ2-1
CDR3 protein: ASSVATGGQGHEQF

V gene: TRBV28
J gene: TRBJ1-1
CDR3 protein: ASSLGTSNTEAF

V gene: TRBV27
J gene: TRBJ2-1
CDR3 protein: ASSSDPFHGEIRTIEQF

V gene: TRBV25-1
J gene: TRBJ2-7
CDR3 protein: ASSEASGIGSNYEQY

V gene: TRBV13
J gene: TRBJ2-1
CDR3 protein: ASNLLAGGINNEQF

V gene: TRBV2
J gene: TRBJ1-6
CDR3 protein: ASSFEQGRNSPLH

V gene: TRBV18
J gene: TRBJ1-5
CDR3 protein: ASSRTPPANQPQH

V gene: TRBV9
J gene: TRBJ2-7
CDR3 protein: ASSVGGMSTYEQY

V gene: TRBV28
J gene: TRBJ1-3
CDR3 protein: ASSERTVTGNTIY

V gene: TRBV18
J gene: TRBJ1-2
CDR3 protein: ASSPQGPNYGYT

V gene: TRBV29-1
J gene: TRBJ2-3
CDR3 protein: SATPTGGETLSTDTQY

V gene: TRBV7-2
J gene: TRBJ2-7
CDR3 protein: ASSPLGLAGGYEQY

V gene: TRBV28
J gene: TRBJ1-3
CDR3 protein: ASRQFSGNTIY

V gene: TRBV10-3
J gene: TRBJ1-1
CDR3 protein: AITDGNTEAF

V gene: TRBV10-3
J gene: TRBJ2-1
CDR3 protein: AISEYPRTPYNEQF

V gene: TRBV19
J gene: TRBJ1-2
CDR3 protein: ASSIFGIPDGYT

V gene: TRBV28
J gene: TRBJ2-7
CDR3 protein: ASSTLGQGAVSEQY

V gene: TRBV6-2/TRBV6-3
J gene: TRBJ1-2
CDR3 protein: ASSLQGYGYT

V gene: TRBV7-6
J gene: TRBJ2-5
CDR3 protein: ASSLAETGGEETQY

V gene: TRBV28
J gene: TRBJ2-3
CDR3 protein: ASSLRLAGVLDGTDTQY

V gene: TRBV5-4
J gene: TRBJ2-5
CDR3 protein: ASSSGLAGETQY

V gene: TRBV30
J gene: TRBJ2-7
CDR3 protein: AWSLSQGSTYEQY

V gene: TRBV20-1
J gene: TRBJ2-7
CDR3 protein: SASNFLSSYEQY

V gene: TRBV18
J gene: TRBJ2-1
CDR3 protein: ASSLGSQPGTNNEQF

V gene: TRBV7-2
J gene: TRBJ2-1
CDR3 protein: ACRTSGSGEQF

V gene: TRBV15
J gene: TRBJ2-2
CDR3 protein: ATNTRLEECLRELF

V gene: TRBV7-2
J gene: TRBJ2-1
CDR3 protein: ASRQAGGGYNEQF

V gene: TRBV9
J gene: TRBJ2-7
CDR3 protein: ASSGGLAVEYEQY

V gene: TRBV19
J gene: TRBJ2-3
CDR3 protein: ASSIGQRGDTQY

V gene: TRBV18
J gene: TRBJ2-1
CDR3 protein: ASSALAGVYNEQF

V gene: TRBV19
J gene: TRBJ2-7
CDR3 protein: ASSIRLGVYEQY

V gene: TRBV6-5
J gene: TRBJ2-7
CDR3 protein: ASIAGGPVEEQY

V gene: TRBV11-2
J gene: TRBJ1-2
CDR3 protein: ASSSHAGRVGDGYT

V gene: TRBV5-6
J gene: TRBJ2-2
CDR3 protein: ASSTTTGDFTGELF

V gene: TRBV28
J gene: TRBJ2-3
CDR3 protein: ASSLRLAGKDTQY

V gene: TRBV6-1
J gene: TRBJ1-1
CDR3 protein: ASSESPLGNTEAF

V gene: TRBV28
J gene: TRBJ2-7
CDR3 protein: ASSITGPSYEQY

V gene: TRBV30
J gene: TRBJ2-3
CDR3 protein: AWNGGNTQY

V gene: TRBV5-6
J gene: TRBJ1-1
CDR3 protein: ASSLSGLSEAF